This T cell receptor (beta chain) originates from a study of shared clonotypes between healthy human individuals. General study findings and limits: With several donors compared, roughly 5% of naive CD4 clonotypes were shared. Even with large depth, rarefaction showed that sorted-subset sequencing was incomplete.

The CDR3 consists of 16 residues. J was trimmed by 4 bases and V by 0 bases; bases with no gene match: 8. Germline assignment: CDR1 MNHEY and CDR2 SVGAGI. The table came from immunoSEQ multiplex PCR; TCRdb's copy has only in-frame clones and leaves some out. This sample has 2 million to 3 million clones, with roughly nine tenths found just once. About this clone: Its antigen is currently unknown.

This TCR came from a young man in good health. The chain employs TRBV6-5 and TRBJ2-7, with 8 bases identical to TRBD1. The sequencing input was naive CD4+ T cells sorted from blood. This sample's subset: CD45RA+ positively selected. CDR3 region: CASSYSTPRQGYEQYF. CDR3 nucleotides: TGTGCCAGCAGTTACTCGACGCCCAGACAGGGGTACGAGCAGTACTTC.